The TCR beta chain described here comes from a study of CD8+CD57+ T cells in acquired aplastic anemia. Study at large: The average for DNA from sorted CD4+ and CD8+ cells was 3.2 ug. General study results and limits: Patients and controls shared over 25 CD8+ CDR3 sequences, highly expressed in patients.

On this clonotype: Its antigen is not known. The junction departs from the called germline gene at one end, perhaps through a read error.

According to the study, genomic DNA was the template for TCR beta VDJ and CDR3 profiling. TCRdb re-called the reads through MiXCR, storing one row per CDR3 protein. The sample shows around 150,000 distinct CDR3 sequences, around 52% of them seen only once. This CDR3 has 14 residues. Germline lookup yields CDR1 WSHSY and CDR2 SAAADI. Patients selected for sequencing had displayed CD8+CD57+ cell expansion by flow cytometry. Prior therapy had not been administered to any patient at the time of blood sampling. The source material was sorted CD4+, CD8+, or CD8+CD57+ T cells (not recorded which) from PBMCs. This clonotype was sampled from a human donor with aplastic anemia. The chain recombines TRBV10-2 with TRBJ1-1, with D possibly TRBD1 on 6 matching bases. The CDR3, as DNA: TGCGCCTGCAGTGAGACGCGGGGGCGGACTGAAGCTTTCTTT. It yields the protein CACSETRGRTEAFF.